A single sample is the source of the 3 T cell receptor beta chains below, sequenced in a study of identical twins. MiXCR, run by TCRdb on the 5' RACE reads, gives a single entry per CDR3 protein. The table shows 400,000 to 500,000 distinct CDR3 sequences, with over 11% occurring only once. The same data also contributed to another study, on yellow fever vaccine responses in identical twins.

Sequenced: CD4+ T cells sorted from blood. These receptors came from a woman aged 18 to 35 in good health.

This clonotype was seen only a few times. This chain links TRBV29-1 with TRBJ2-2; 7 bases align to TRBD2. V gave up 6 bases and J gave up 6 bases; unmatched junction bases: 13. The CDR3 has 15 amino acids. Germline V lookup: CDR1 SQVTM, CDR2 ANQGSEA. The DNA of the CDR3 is TGCAGCGTAACCGGAGGGACTACCCCAGCCGGGGAGCTGTTTTTT. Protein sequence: CSVTGGTTPAGELFF.

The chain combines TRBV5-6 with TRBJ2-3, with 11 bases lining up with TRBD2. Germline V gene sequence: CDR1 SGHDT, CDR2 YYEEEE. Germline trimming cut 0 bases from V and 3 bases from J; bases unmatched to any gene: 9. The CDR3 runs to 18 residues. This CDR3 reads CASSLAQGASGRTDTQYF. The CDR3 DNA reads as TGTGCCAGCAGCTTGGCCCAGGGGGCTAGCGGGAGGACAGATACGCAGTATTTT.

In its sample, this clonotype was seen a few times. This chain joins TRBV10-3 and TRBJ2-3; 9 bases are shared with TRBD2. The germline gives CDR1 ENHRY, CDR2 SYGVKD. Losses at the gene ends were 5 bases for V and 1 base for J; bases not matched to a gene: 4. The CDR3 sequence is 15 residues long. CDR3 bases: TGTGCCATCAGTTCCCTAGCGGGGCGCACAGATACGCAGTATTTT. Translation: CAISSLAGRTDTQYF.